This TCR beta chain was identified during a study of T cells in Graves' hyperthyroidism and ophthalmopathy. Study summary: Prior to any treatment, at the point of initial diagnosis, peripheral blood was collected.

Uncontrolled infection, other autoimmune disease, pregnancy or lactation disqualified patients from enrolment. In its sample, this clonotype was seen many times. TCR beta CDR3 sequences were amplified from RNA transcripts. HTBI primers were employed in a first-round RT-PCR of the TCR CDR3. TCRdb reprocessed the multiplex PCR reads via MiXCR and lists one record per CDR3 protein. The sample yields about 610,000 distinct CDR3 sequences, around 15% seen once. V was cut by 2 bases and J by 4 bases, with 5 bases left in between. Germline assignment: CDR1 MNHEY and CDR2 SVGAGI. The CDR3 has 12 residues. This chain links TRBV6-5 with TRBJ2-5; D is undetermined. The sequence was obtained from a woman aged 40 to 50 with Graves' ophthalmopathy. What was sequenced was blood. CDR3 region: CASSYHGETQYF. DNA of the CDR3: TGTGCCAGCAGTTACCACGGAGAGACCCAGTACTTC.